This is a list of T cell receptor beta chains from one sample in a study of early T cells in non-severe SARS-CoV-2 infection. TCRdb redid the calling of the 5' RACE reads with MiXCR, one entry per CDR3 protein. Here the sample spans about 100,000 distinct CDR3 sequences, around 10% being singletons. Sequencing input: whole blood. All receptors derive from an adult who was a healthcare worker with PCR-confirmed SARS-CoV-2 infection or an uninfected control (not recorded which). Each CDR3 is given with its conserved first and last residue. The order of the fields is J gene, V gene, D gene, clone size, CDR3 DNA, CDR3 protein. D genes are given only for firm matches. A clone size is listed for some rows: how often the clone was seen (once, few, many), or a class if it is expanded.

j_gene: TRBJ1-6; v_gene: TRBV6-5; d_gene: .; abundance: many; CDR3nt: TGTGCCAGCAGTTTTCTCAATTCACCCCTCCACTTT; CDR3aa: CASSFLNSPLHF
j_gene: TRBJ2-2; v_gene: TRBV11-2; d_gene: TRBD2; abundance: .; CDR3nt: TGTGCCAGCAGCTTGGCGGGGGAGGCCGCCGGGGAGCTGTTTTTT; CDR3aa: CASSLAGEAAGELFF
j_gene: TRBJ2-4; v_gene: TRBV20-1; d_gene: .; abundance: many; CDR3nt: TGCAGTGCCCCGACAGGGAGGTTCGACATTCAGTACTTC; CDR3aa: CSAPTGRFDIQYF
j_gene: TRBJ2-1; v_gene: TRBV9; d_gene: .; abundance: .; CDR3nt: TGTGCCAGCAGCGCTGGGACAACGAATGAGCAGTTCTTC; CDR3aa: CASSAGTTNEQFF
j_gene: TRBJ1-1; v_gene: TRBV5-1; d_gene: .; abundance: .; CDR3nt: TGCGCCAGCAGCGGAGTCACTGAAGCTTTCTTT; CDR3aa: CASSGVTEAFF
j_gene: TRBJ2-3; v_gene: TRBV5-1; d_gene: TRBD2; abundance: few; CDR3nt: TGCGCCAGCAGCTCTACCTCTAGCGGGAGCACAGATACGCAGTATTTT; CDR3aa: CASSSTSSGSTDTQYF
j_gene: TRBJ1-5; v_gene: TRBV10-2; d_gene: .; abundance: many; CDR3nt: TGCGCCAGCAGTGTGCATGGGATTAGCAATCAGCCCCAGCATTTT; CDR3aa: CASSVHGISNQPQHF
j_gene: TRBJ1-1; v_gene: TRBV2; d_gene: .; abundance: .; CDR3nt: TGTGCCAGCAGTGAAGCGCGGGGACGTTCGAACACTGAAGCTTTCTTT; CDR3aa: CASSEARGRSNTEAFF
j_gene: TRBJ2-3; v_gene: TRBV15; d_gene: .; abundance: many; CDR3nt: TGTGCCACCAGCGCGGGGCAGGGAGGTCGCGATACGCAGTATTTT; CDR3aa: CATSAGQGGRDTQYF
j_gene: TRBJ2-7; v_gene: TRBV27; d_gene: TRBD1; abundance: many; CDR3nt: TGTGCCAGCAGTTTGGGGCCGGGACAGGGGATCTACGAGCAGTACTTC; CDR3aa: CASSLGPGQGIYEQYF
j_gene: TRBJ2-7; v_gene: TRBV18; d_gene: .; abundance: .; CDR3nt: TGTGCCAGCTCACCCCGCCCCGGGACATGGGCCTACGAGCAGTACTTC; CDR3aa: CASSPRPGTWAYEQYF
j_gene: TRBJ1-2; v_gene: TRBV28; d_gene: .; abundance: few; CDR3nt: TGTGCCAGCAGTCCGGGGTTTTACTATGGCTACACCTTC; CDR3aa: CASSPGFYYGYTF
j_gene: TRBJ2-5; v_gene: TRBV7-8; d_gene: .; abundance: few; CDR3nt: TGTGCCAGCAGCTTGCTAGGAGAAGAGACCCAGTACTTC; CDR3aa: CASSLLGEETQYF
j_gene: TRBJ2-7; v_gene: TRBV7-8; d_gene: TRBD1; abundance: .; CDR3nt: TGTGCCAGCAGCTTAGTGGGACAGGCCTACGAGCAGTACTTC; CDR3aa: CASSLVGQAYEQYF
j_gene: TRBJ2-3; v_gene: TRBV28; d_gene: TRBD2; abundance: few; CDR3nt: TGTGCCAGCAGGACTAGCGGGGTCACAGATACGCAGTATTTT; CDR3aa: CASRTSGVTDTQYF
j_gene: TRBJ1-2; v_gene: TRBV28; d_gene: .; abundance: many; CDR3nt: TGTGCCAGCAGCCCCGGCGGGGTCCCCTCGGATGGCTACACCTTC; CDR3aa: CASSPGGVPSDGYTF
j_gene: TRBJ2-1; v_gene: TRBV27; d_gene: TRBD1; abundance: .; CDR3nt: TGTGCCAGCAGTTCCGGGACAGGTAACAATGAGCAGTTCTTC; CDR3aa: CASSSGTGNNEQFF
j_gene: TRBJ2-1; v_gene: TRBV30; d_gene: .; abundance: many; CDR3nt: TGTGCCTGGTCCAACAGGGCTGGTGAGCAGTTCTTC; CDR3aa: CAWSNRAGEQFF
j_gene: TRBJ1-2; v_gene: TRBV9; d_gene: TRBD1; abundance: few; CDR3nt: TGTGCCAGCAGCGTTGACAGGGATCGCGGCTACACCTTC; CDR3aa: CASSVDRDRGYTF
j_gene: TRBJ1-1; v_gene: TRBV29-1; d_gene: .; abundance: .; CDR3nt: TGCAGCGTAACCCCCCTTGTTACTGAAGCTTTCTTT; CDR3aa: CSVTPLVTEAFF
j_gene: TRBJ1-5; v_gene: TRBV28; d_gene: .; abundance: few; CDR3nt: TGTGCCAGCAGTGTATGGGGGGCGCAGGACAATCAGCCCCAGCATTTT; CDR3aa: CASSVWGAQDNQPQHF
j_gene: TRBJ1-6; v_gene: TRBV9; d_gene: .; abundance: .; CDR3nt: TGTGCCAGCAGCGTAGCGGGGGAGCCCCCAAGTTCACCCCTCCACTTT; CDR3aa: CASSVAGEPPSSPLHF
j_gene: TRBJ2-5; v_gene: TRBV20-1; d_gene: TRBD1; abundance: few; CDR3nt: TGCAGTGCTAGCGGGACAGGGCTACTCCAAGAGACCCAGTACTTC; CDR3aa: CSASGTGLLQETQYF
j_gene: TRBJ2-1; v_gene: TRBV18; d_gene: .; abundance: .; CDR3nt: TGTGCCAGCTCACCACCGGTCAGCTACAATGAGCAGTTCTTC; CDR3aa: CASSPPVSYNEQFF
j_gene: TRBJ2-7; v_gene: TRBV19; d_gene: TRBD1; abundance: few; CDR3nt: TGTGCCAGTAGCCAGCAGACAGGGGGCGAGCAGTACTTC; CDR3aa: CASSQQTGGEQYF
j_gene: TRBJ2-7; v_gene: TRBV5-4; d_gene: TRBD2; abundance: few; CDR3nt: TGTGCCAGCAGCGTCGGACTAGTTTACCAGCAGTACTTC; CDR3aa: CASSVGLVYQQYF
j_gene: TRBJ1-5; v_gene: TRBV12-3/TRBV12-4; d_gene: .; abundance: few; CDR3nt: TGTGCCAGCAGTTTATCGGTTCAGCCCCAGCATTTT; CDR3aa: CASSLSVQPQHF
j_gene: TRBJ1-2; v_gene: TRBV6-6; d_gene: .; abundance: many; CDR3nt: TGTGCCAGCAGTTACTCGGGGCAGAGCAGCGGCTACACCTTC; CDR3aa: CASSYSGQSSGYTF
j_gene: TRBJ2-2; v_gene: TRBV10-3; d_gene: .; abundance: few; CDR3nt: TGTGCCATCAACGATAAGGCGGGGGCGAACACCGGGGAGCTTTTTTTT; CDR3aa: CAINDKAGANTGELFF
j_gene: TRBJ2-2; v_gene: TRBV12-5; d_gene: .; abundance: many; CDR3nt: TGTGCTAGTGGGGTCGGGGGCACCGGGGAGCTGTTTTTT; CDR3aa: CASGVGGTGELFF
j_gene: TRBJ2-3; v_gene: TRBV4-1; d_gene: .; abundance: few; CDR3nt: TGCGCCAGCAGCCAAGATGGGTCAGGGTTTCCTAGCACAGATACGCAGTATTTT; CDR3aa: CASSQDGSGFPSTDTQYF
j_gene: TRBJ2-2; v_gene: TRBV19; d_gene: .; abundance: many; CDR3nt: TGTGCCAGTAGTGCTTACAGCAACACCGGGGAGCTGTTTTTT; CDR3aa: CASSAYSNTGELFF
j_gene: TRBJ2-5; v_gene: TRBV5-4; d_gene: TRBD1; abundance: many; CDR3nt: TGTGCCAGCAGTTATCTATCAGGGGGCGCAGAGACCCAGTACTTC; CDR3aa: CASSYLSGGAETQYF
j_gene: TRBJ1-5; v_gene: TRBV6-2/TRBV6-3; d_gene: TRBD1; abundance: many; CDR3nt: TGTGCCAGCAGTTCCACCCCTTCCGGGACAGGGAATAGTCAGCCCCAGCATTTT; CDR3aa: CASSSTPSGTGNSQPQHF
j_gene: TRBJ2-3; v_gene: TRBV20-1; d_gene: TRBD2; abundance: .; CDR3nt: TGCAGTGCTACCATACTAGCGGAGCGCACAGATACGCAGTATTTT; CDR3aa: CSATILAERTDTQYF
j_gene: TRBJ2-6; v_gene: TRBV5-5; d_gene: .; abundance: many; CDR3nt: TGTGCCAGCAGCTTGGCCCGTTCAGGGGTAAGCTCTGGGGCCAACGTCCTGACTTTC; CDR3aa: CASSLARSGVSSGANVLTF
j_gene: TRBJ1-5; v_gene: TRBV2; d_gene: .; abundance: many; CDR3nt: TGTGCCAGCAGTGTTGAGGCCGATAGCAATCAGCCCCAGCATTTT; CDR3aa: CASSVEADSNQPQHF
j_gene: TRBJ2-1; v_gene: TRBV3-1; d_gene: TRBD2; abundance: many; CDR3nt: TGTGCCAGCAGCCAAGATAGGACCCTCCCCTGGGCGGGAGGACTTTACAATGAGCAGTTCTTC; CDR3aa: CASSQDRTLPWAGGLYNEQFF
j_gene: TRBJ1-1; v_gene: TRBV11-3; d_gene: .; abundance: .; CDR3nt: TGTGCCAGCAGCTTCGAGGGAAACACTGAAGCTTTCTTT; CDR3aa: CASSFEGNTEAFF
j_gene: TRBJ2-1; v_gene: TRBV11-2; d_gene: TRBD2; abundance: few; CDR3nt: TGTGCCAGCAGCTTGGCGGGGACTAGCGGGGGTTTCAATGAGCAGTTCTTC; CDR3aa: CASSLAGTSGGFNEQFF
j_gene: TRBJ2-3; v_gene: TRBV20-1; d_gene: TRBD2; abundance: many; CDR3nt: TGCAGTGCTCCTGTACCAGCGGGGGGGCGGACAGATACGCAGTATTTT; CDR3aa: CSAPVPAGGRTDTQYF
j_gene: TRBJ2-5; v_gene: TRBV10-3; d_gene: .; abundance: .; CDR3nt: TGTGCCATCAGTGGACAGGATAAGACCCAGTACTTC; CDR3aa: CAISGQDKTQYF
j_gene: TRBJ1-5; v_gene: TRBV11-2; d_gene: .; abundance: few; CDR3nt: TGTGCCAGCAGCTTATCCGGGGGGGTCAATCAGCCCCAGCATTTT; CDR3aa: CASSLSGGVNQPQHF
j_gene: TRBJ1-4; v_gene: TRBV12-3/TRBV12-4; d_gene: TRBD1; abundance: few; CDR3nt: TGTGCCAGCAGTTTTTGGGACAGGGACAATGAAAAACTGTTTTTT; CDR3aa: CASSFWDRDNEKLFF
j_gene: TRBJ1-6; v_gene: TRBV12-3/TRBV12-4; d_gene: .; abundance: many; CDR3nt: TGTGCCAGCAGTTTATTCCAGGGGTCACCCCTCCACTTT; CDR3aa: CASSLFQGSPLHF
j_gene: TRBJ2-7; v_gene: TRBV1; d_gene: .; abundance: .; CDR3nt: TGCACCAGCAGACTAGCCCCCTACGAGCAGTACTTC; CDR3aa: CTSRLAPYEQYF
j_gene: TRBJ2-5; v_gene: TRBV11-2; d_gene: .; abundance: many; CDR3nt: TGTGCCAGCAGAAGGAGGGGGGCCGAAGAGACCCAGTACTTC; CDR3aa: CASRRRGAEETQYF